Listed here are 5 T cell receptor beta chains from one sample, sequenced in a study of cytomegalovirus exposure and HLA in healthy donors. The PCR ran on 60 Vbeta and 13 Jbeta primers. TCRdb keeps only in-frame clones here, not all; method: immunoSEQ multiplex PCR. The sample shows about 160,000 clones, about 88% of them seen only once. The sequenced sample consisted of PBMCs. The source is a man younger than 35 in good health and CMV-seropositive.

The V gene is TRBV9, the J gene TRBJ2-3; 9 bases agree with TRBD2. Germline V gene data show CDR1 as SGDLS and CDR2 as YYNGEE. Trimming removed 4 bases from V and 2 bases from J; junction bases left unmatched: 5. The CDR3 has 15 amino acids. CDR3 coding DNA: TGTGCCAGCAGCACCTCGGGACTAGCCACAGATACGCAGTATTTT. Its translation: CASSTSGLATDTQYF.

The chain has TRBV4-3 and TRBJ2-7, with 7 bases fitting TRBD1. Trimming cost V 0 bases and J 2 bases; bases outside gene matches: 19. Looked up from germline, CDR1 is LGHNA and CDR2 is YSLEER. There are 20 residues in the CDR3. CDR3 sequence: CASSQDIRPQGFLKTYEQYF. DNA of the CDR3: TGCGCCAGCAGCCAAGATATCCGGCCACAGGGGTTCCTAAAAACCTACGAGCAGTACTTC.

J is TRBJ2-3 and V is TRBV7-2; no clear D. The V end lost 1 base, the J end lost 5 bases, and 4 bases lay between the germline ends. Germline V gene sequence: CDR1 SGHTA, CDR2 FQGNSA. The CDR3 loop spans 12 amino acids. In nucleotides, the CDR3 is TGTGCCAGCAGCTTAGTAATAGATACGCAGTATTTT. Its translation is CASSLVIDTQYF.

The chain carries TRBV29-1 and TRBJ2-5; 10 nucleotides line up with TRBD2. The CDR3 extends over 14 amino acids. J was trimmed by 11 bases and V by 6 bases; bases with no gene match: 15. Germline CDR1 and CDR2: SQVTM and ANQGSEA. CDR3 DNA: TGCAGCGTCCGTAGCGGGGGGAACTTGTATGAGCAGTACTTC. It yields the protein CSVRSGGNLYEQYF.

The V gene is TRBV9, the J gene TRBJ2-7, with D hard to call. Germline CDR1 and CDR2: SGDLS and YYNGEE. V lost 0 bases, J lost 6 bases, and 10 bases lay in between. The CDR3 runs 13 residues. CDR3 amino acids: CASSVAGGGEQYF. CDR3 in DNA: TGTGCCAGCAGCGTAGCTGGTGGCGGCGAGCAGTACTTC.